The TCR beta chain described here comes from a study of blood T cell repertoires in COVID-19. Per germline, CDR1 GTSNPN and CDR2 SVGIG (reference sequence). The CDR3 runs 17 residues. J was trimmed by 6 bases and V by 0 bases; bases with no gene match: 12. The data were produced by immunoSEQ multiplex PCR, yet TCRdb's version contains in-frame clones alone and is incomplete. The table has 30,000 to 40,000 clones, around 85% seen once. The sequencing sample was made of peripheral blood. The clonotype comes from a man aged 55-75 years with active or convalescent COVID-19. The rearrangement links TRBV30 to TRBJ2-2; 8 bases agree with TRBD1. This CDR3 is CAWSVLRTGYGSGELFF. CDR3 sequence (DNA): TGTGCCTGGAGTGTACTTCGGACAGGGTATGGCTCCGGGGAGCTGTTTTTT.